Presented here are 10 T cell receptor beta chains from one specimen sequenced in a study of OX40 agonist ivuxolimab in advanced cancers. Method: immunoSEQ multiplex PCR; TCRdb's copy keeps in-frame clones and lacks some. This table holds around 20,000 clones, 80% to 90% found once. This material consisted of CD4+ or CD8+ T cells sorted from blood, taken in a trial of the OX40 agonist ivuxolimab. The receptors come from an adult with an advanced solid tumor such as melanoma, head and neck, liver or kidney cancer.

This clone was detected only once. This chain links TRBV29-1 with TRBJ1-1, with D perhaps TRBD1 (5 bases). CDR3 length: 12 amino acids. Trimming cost V 8 bases and J 10 bases, with 20 bases left between them. Germline V gene sequence: CDR1 SQVTM, CDR2 ANQGSEA. The CDR3 DNA is TGCAGCATCTACGAGGTGGGGGGTGTAGCTTTCTTT. Protein sequence: CSIYEVGGVAFF. The variable domain in full, with the rest retrieved from reference TRBV29-1 and TRBJ1-1, is SAVISQKPSRDICQRGTSLTIQCQVDSQVTMMFWYRQQPGQSLTLIATANQGSEATYESGFVIDKFPISRPNLTFSTLTVSNMSPEDSSIYLCSIYEVGGVAFFGQGTRLTVV.

CDR3 loop: CASIGLAGLGEQYF. The CDR3 region has the DNA TGTGCCAGCATCGGACTAGCGGGGCTCGGCGAGCAGTACTTC. The chain couples TRBV5-6 to TRBJ2-7; 12 bases align to TRBD2. Losses at the gene ends were 6 bases for V and 6 bases for J; bases not matched to a gene: 7. This CDR3 spans 14 amino acids. Per the germline V gene, CDR1 is SGHDT and CDR2 is YYEEEE.

V usage is TRBV14 and J usage is TRBJ2-2, with 13 bases lining up with TRBD2. The CDR3 runs to 17 residues. The germline gives CDR1 SGHDN, CDR2 FVKESK. Trimming cost V 2 bases and J 6 bases; bases outside gene matches: 6. The CDR3 nucleotides read TGTGCCAGCAGCCAACCCCAACTAGCGGGGGGGCCCGGGGAGCTGTTTTTT. As protein: CASSQPQLAGGPGELFF.

The chain has TRBV9 and TRBJ1-1, with unresolved D. The germline gives CDR1 SGDLS, CDR2 YYNGEE. With 0 bases removed from V and 0 bases from J, the gap between germline ends came to 12 bases. The CDR3 is 16 amino acids. This CDR3 is CASSVVRLGLNTEAFF. The CDR3 region has the DNA TGTGCCAGCAGCGTAGTCCGACTGGGATTGAACACTGAAGCTTTCTTT.

The chain joins TRBV4-1 to TRBJ2-4, with D perhaps matching TRBD1 (5 bases). V was clipped by 1 base and J by 6 bases, with 10 bases between them. The CDR3 sequence is 14 residues long. Germline CDR1 and CDR2: MGHRA and YSYEKL. CDR3 sequence: CASSQGGAPNIQYF. The CDR3 DNA sequence: TGCGCCAGCAGCCAAGGTGGGGCCCCAAACATTCAGTACTTC.

The chain uses TRBV5-5 and TRBJ1-1, with D uncertain. Per germline, CDR1 SGHKS and CDR2 YYEKEE (reference sequence). The CDR3 is made up of 14 amino acids. The V gene lost 4 bases and the J gene lost 2 bases, with 12 bases spanning the gap. The CDR3 spells CASSRVLSNTEAFF. The CDR3 nucleotides read TGTGCCAGCAGCAGGGTCCTAAGCAACACTGAAGCTTTCTTT.

This chain joins TRBV18 and TRBJ2-3, with 13 positions matching TRBD2. Losses at the gene ends were 1 base for V and 5 bases for J; bases not matched to a gene: 3. This CDR3 is built from 16 residues. CDR1 KGHSH and CDR2 LQKENI come from the germline V gene. The CDR3 nucleotides read TGTGCCAGCTCACCACGGACTAGCGGGGGTGGAGATACGCAGTATTTT. Its translation: CASSPRTSGGGDTQYF.

The chain carries TRBV18 and TRBJ2-7, with D tentatively TRBD2 (5 bases). The V end was cut by 5 bases, the J end by 2 bases, with 10 bases between. Germline loops: CDR1 KGHSH, CDR2 LQKENI. This CDR3 has 13 residues. The CDR3 region is CASSSGRTYEQYF. In DNA form, the CDR3 reads TGTGCCAGCTCAAGCGGTCGGACCTACGAGCAGTACTTC.

This clone has a handful of counts. CDR3 coding DNA: TGTGCCAGCACCATACAGGGGGCAGAAACTGAAGCTTTCTTT. Amino acid sequence: CASTIQGAETEAFF. This rearrangement joins TRBV6-6 to TRBJ1-1, with 9 bases fitting TRBD1. Germline CDR1 and CDR2: MNHNY and SVGAGI (reference sequence). The CDR3 is 14 residues long. Unmatched junction bases numbered 8, after V lost 7 bases and J lost 5 bases.

V gene TRBV19 combines with J gene TRBJ1-1; a possible D gene is TRBD1 (5 bases). The germline gives CDR1 LNHDA, CDR2 SQIVND (reference sequence). This CDR3 region has 14 residues. Trimming took off 4 bases at V and 1 base at J, with 10 bases between the two ends. CDR3 nucleotide sequence: TGTGCCAGTAGTACCCGCGGGGGGAACACTGAAGCTTTCTTT. Translation gives CASSTRGGNTEAFF.